This TCR beta chain originates from a study of shared clonotypes between healthy human individuals. About the study: Contributing individuals were two females and a few males aged 18 to 49.

TCRdb keeps only in-frame clones here, not all; method: immunoSEQ multiplex PCR. The data show approximately 1,000,000 clones, roughly 77% seen once. On this clone itself: Antigen: not known.

Germline V gene sequence: CDR1 SGDLS, CDR2 YYNGEE. With V trimmed by 3 bases and J by 0 bases, 6 bases remained unmatched. CDR3 length equals 15 residues. General study results and limits: It was expected that sequencing depth would affect clonotype sharing among donors. Across subsets, estimated richness was generally greater for naive than for memory populations. Sampling used blood alone; tissue repertoires probably differ.

This chain connects TRBV9 to TRBJ2-7; 7 bases map to TRBD1. The sequence came from a man aged 18 to 30 in good health. Some clones in this sample may be carry-over from other donors' samples. Sequencing was performed on memory CD4+ T cells from PBMCs. The subset was: CD45RA-negative fraction. In DNA form, the CDR3 reads TGTGCCAGCAGCGCGTCGGGACAGTTCTCCTACGAGCAGTACTTC. This translates into CASSASGQFSYEQYF.